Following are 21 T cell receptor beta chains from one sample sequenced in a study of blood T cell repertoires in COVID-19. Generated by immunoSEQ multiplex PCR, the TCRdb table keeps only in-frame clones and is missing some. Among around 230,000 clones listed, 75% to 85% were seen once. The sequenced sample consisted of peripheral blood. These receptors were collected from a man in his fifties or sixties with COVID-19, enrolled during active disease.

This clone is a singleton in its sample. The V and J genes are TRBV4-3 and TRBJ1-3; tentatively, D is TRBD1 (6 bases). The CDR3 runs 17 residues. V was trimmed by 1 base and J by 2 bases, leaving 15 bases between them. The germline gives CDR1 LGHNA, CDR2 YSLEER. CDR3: CASSQGYTGITGNTIYF. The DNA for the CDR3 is TGCGCCAGCAGCCAAGGCTACACAGGGATCACTGGAAACACCATATATTTT.

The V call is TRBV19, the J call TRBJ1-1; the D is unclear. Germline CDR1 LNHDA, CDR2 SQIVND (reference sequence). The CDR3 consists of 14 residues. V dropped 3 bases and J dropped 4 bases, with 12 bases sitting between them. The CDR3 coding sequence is TGTGCCAGTAGTATGGTGGAGGGTACCACTGAAGCTTTCTTT. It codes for CASSMVEGTTEAFF.

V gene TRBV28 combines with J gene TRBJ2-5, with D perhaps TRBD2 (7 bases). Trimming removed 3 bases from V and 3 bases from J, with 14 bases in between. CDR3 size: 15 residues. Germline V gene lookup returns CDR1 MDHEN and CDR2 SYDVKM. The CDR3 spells CASSFGGAGKETQYF. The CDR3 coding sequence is TGTGCCAGCAGTTTTGGGGGGGCGGGTAAAGAGACCCAGTACTTC.

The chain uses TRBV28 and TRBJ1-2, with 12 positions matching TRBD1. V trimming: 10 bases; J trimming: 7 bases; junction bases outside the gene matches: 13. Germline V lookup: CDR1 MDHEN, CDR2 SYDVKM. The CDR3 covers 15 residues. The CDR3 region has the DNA TGTGCCACTAACAGACCGGGACAGGGGGCGTTTGGCTACACCTTC. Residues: CATNRPGQGAFGYTF.

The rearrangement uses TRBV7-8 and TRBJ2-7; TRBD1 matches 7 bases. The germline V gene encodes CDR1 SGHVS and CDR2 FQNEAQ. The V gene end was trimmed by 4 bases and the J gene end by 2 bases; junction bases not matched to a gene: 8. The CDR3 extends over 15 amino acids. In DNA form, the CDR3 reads TGTGCCAGCAGCTCCACGAGGACAGGTCCCTACGAGCAGTACTTC. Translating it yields CASSSTRTGPYEQYF.

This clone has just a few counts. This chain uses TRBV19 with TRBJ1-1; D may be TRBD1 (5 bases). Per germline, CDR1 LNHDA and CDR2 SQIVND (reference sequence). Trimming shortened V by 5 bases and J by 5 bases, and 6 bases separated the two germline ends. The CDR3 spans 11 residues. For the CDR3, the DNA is TGTGCCAGTAGTGGGGCTACTGAAGCTTTCTTT. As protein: CASSGATEAFF.

This chain's CDR3 is CASSLLHSSYEQYF. The DNA for the CDR3 is TGTGCCAGCAGTTTACTCCACAGTTCCTACGAGCAGTACTTC. The chain recombines TRBV28 with TRBJ2-7; D unclear. CDR3 length: 14 amino acids. Germline V gene sequence: CDR1 MDHEN, CDR2 SYDVKM. V was shortened by 2 bases and J by 1 base, with 9 bases between the two germline ends.

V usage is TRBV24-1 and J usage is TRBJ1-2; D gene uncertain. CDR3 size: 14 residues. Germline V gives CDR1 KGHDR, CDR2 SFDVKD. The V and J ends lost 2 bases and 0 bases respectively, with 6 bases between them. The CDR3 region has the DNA TGTGCCACCAGTGATTCCCCGGCTAACTATGGCTACACCTTC. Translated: CATSDSPANYGYTF.

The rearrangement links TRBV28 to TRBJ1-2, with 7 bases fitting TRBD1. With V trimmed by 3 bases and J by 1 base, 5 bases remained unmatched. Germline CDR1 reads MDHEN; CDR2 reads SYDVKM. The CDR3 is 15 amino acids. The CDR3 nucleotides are TGTGCCAGCAGTTTGGGCCGACAGGGTAACTATGGCTACACCTTC. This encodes CASSLGRQGNYGYTF.

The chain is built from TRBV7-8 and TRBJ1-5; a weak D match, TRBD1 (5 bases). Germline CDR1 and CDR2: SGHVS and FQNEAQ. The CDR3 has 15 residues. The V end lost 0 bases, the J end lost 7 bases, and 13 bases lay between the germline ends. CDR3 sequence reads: CASSLARWGEQPQHF. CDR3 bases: TGTGCCAGCAGCTTAGCGCGGTGGGGCGAACAGCCCCAGCATTTT. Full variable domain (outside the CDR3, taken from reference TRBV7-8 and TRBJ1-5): GAGVSQSPRYKVAKRGQDVALRCDPISGHVSLFWYQQALGQGPEFLTYFQNEAQLDKSGLPSDRFFAERPEGSVSTLKIQRTQQEDSAVYLCASSLARWGEQPQHFGDGTRLSIL.

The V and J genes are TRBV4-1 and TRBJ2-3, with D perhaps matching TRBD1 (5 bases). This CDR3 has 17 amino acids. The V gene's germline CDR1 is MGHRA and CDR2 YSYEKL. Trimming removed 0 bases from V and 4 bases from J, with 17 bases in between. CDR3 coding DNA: TGCGCCAGCAGCCAAGAACCCCCCAGGGTCGAGCCAGATACGCAGTATTTT. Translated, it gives CASSQEPPRVEPDTQYF.

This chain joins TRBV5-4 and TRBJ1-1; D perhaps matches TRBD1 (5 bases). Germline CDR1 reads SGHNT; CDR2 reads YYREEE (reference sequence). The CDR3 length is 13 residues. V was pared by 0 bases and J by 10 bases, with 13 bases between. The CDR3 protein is CASSLAGTRGAFF. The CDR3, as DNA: TGTGCCAGCAGCTTGGCCGGGACTCGCGGAGCTTTCTTT.

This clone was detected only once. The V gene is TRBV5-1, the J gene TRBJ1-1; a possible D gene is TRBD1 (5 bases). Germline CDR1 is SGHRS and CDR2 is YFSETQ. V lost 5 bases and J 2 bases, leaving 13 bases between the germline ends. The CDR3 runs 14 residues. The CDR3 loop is CASSPQGGNTEAFF. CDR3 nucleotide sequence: TGCGCCAGCAGTCCCCAGGGTGGAAACACTGAAGCTTTCTTT.

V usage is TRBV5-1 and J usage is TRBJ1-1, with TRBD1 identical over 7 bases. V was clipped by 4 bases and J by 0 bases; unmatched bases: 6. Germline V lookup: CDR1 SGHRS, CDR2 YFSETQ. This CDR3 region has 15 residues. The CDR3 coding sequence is TGCGCCAGCAGCGCCGGGACAGCCATGAACACTGAAGCTTTCTTT. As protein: CASSAGTAMNTEAFF.

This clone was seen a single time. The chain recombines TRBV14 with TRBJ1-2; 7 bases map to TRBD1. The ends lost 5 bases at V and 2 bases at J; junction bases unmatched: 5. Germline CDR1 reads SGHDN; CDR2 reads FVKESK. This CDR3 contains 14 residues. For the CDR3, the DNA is TGTGCCAGCAGCGCACCGGGACAGAACTATGGCTACACCTTC. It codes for CASSAPGQNYGYTF.

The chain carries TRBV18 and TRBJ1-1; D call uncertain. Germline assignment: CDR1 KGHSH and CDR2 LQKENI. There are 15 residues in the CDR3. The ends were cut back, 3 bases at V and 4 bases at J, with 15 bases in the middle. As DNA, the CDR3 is TGTGCCAGCTCACCCGCGGGGTGGGGTAGCACTGAAGCTTTCTTT. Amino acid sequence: CASSPAGWGSTEAFF.

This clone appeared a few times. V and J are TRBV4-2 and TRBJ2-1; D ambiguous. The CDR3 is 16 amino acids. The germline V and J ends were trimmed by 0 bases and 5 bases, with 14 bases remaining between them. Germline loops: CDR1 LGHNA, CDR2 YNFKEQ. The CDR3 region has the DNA TGTGCCAGCAGCCAAGAGTGGGCGTCCGTAAACAATGAGCAGTTCTTC. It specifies CASSQEWASVNNEQFF.

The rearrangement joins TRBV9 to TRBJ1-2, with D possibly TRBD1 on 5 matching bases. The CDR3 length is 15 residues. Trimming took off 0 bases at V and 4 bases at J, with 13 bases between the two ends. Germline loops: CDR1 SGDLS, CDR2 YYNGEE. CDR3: CASSVGSGVGYGYTF. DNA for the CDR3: TGTGCCAGCAGCGTAGGGTCGGGGGTCGGCTATGGCTACACCTTC. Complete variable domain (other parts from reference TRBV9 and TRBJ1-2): DSGVTQTPKHLITATGQRVTLRCSPRSGDLSVYWYQQSLDQGLQFLIQYYNGEERAKGNILERFSAQQFPDLHSELNLSSLELGDSALYFCASSVGSGVGYGYTFGSGTRLTVV.

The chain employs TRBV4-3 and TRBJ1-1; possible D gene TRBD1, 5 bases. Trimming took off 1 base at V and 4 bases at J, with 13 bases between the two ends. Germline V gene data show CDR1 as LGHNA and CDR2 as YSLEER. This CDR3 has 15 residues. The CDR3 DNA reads TGCGCCAGCAGCCAAGGGCGGGGGTCGGGCACTGAAGCTTTCTTT. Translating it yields CASSQGRGSGTEAFF.

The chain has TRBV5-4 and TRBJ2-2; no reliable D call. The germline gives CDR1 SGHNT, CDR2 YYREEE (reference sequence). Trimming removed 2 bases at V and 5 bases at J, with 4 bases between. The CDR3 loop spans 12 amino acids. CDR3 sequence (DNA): TGTGCCAGCAGCTTCCGTACCGGGGAGCTGTTTTTT. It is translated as CASSFRTGELFF.

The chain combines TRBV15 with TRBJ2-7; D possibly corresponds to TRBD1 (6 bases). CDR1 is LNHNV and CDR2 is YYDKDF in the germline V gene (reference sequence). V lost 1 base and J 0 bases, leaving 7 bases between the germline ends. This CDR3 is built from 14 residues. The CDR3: CATSRGGGSYEQYF. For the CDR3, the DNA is TGTGCCACCAGCAGAGGAGGGGGCTCCTACGAGCAGTACTTC.